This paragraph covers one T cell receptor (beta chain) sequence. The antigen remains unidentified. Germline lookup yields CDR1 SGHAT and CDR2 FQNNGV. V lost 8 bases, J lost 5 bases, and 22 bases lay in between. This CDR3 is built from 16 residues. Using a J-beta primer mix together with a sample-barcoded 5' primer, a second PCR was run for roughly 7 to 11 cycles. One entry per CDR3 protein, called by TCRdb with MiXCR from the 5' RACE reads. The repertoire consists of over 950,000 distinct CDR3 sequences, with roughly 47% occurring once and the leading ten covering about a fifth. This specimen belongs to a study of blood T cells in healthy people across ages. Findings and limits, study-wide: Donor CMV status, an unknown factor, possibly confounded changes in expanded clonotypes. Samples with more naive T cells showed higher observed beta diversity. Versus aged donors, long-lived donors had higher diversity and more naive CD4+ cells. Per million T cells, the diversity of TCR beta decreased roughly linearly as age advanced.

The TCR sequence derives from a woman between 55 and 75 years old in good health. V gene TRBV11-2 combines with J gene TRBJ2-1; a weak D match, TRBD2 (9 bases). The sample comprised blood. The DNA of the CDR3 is TGTGCCAGCCCCCAGGGGGCCATAGCGGGAGACAATGAGCAGTTCTTC. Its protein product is CASPQGAIAGDNEQFF. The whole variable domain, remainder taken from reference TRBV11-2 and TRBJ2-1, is EAGVAQSPRYKIIEKRQSVAFWCNPISGHATLYWYQQILGQGPKLLIQFQNNGVVDDSQLPKDRFSAERLKGVDSTLKIQPAKLEDSAVYLCASPQGAIAGDNEQFFGPGTRLTVL.